A selection of T cell receptor beta chains follows, all from one sample in a study of T cell responses to AZD1222 COVID-19 vaccine. The protocol was immunoSEQ multiplex PCR, while the TCRdb copy is restricted to in-frame clones and leaves out a portion. The sample records about 89,000 clones, about 86% being singletons. The sequenced sample was peripheral blood, obtained 28 days after the second AZD1222 dose. The origin of the receptors is an adult who received the AZD1222 COVID-19 vaccine. Both conserved end residues are part of each CDR3. Size tells how often a clone was seen (once, few, many) or the class of an expanded clone, and some rows leave it out.

V: TRBV28
size: NA
CDR3: CASRQYSYEQYF

V: TRBV19
size: NA
CDR3: CASSIAGTRDYEQFF

V: TRBV27
size: NA
CDR3: CASRVGPGNYEQYF

V: TRBV19
size: NA
CDR3: CATLSNRGGSGYTF

V: TRBV30
size: NA
CDR3: CACSGGSREKLFF

V: TRBV7-9
size: NA
CDR3: CASSLGGVTEAFF

V: TRBV10-3
size: NA
CDR3: CAIRGAEPYEQYF

V: TRBV30
size: NA
CDR3: CAWSGTSVYNEQFF

V: TRBV25-1
size: NA
CDR3: CASSDARGGSPPDTQYF

V: TRBV28
size: NA
CDR3: CASRDSSTTSGNTIYF

V: TRBV7-8
size: NA
CDR3: CASSLYGLAGQETQYF

V: TRBV19
size: once
CDR3: CASSTSGAYSYEQYF

V: TRBV6-5
size: NA
CDR3: CASSPLTGPYEQYF

V: TRBV19
size: NA
CDR3: CASSSQGLNLRDQPQHF

V: TRBV4-3
size: once
CDR3: CASSQEGYEQYF

V: TRBV18
size: NA
CDR3: CASTANPTLNTEAFF

V: TRBV15
size: NA
CDR3: CATSRGRDRLDEQYF

V: TRBV12-3/TRBV12-4
size: NA
CDR3: CASRPDRAGEAFF

V: TRBV7-9
size: NA
CDR3: CASSPASGTGTQPQHF